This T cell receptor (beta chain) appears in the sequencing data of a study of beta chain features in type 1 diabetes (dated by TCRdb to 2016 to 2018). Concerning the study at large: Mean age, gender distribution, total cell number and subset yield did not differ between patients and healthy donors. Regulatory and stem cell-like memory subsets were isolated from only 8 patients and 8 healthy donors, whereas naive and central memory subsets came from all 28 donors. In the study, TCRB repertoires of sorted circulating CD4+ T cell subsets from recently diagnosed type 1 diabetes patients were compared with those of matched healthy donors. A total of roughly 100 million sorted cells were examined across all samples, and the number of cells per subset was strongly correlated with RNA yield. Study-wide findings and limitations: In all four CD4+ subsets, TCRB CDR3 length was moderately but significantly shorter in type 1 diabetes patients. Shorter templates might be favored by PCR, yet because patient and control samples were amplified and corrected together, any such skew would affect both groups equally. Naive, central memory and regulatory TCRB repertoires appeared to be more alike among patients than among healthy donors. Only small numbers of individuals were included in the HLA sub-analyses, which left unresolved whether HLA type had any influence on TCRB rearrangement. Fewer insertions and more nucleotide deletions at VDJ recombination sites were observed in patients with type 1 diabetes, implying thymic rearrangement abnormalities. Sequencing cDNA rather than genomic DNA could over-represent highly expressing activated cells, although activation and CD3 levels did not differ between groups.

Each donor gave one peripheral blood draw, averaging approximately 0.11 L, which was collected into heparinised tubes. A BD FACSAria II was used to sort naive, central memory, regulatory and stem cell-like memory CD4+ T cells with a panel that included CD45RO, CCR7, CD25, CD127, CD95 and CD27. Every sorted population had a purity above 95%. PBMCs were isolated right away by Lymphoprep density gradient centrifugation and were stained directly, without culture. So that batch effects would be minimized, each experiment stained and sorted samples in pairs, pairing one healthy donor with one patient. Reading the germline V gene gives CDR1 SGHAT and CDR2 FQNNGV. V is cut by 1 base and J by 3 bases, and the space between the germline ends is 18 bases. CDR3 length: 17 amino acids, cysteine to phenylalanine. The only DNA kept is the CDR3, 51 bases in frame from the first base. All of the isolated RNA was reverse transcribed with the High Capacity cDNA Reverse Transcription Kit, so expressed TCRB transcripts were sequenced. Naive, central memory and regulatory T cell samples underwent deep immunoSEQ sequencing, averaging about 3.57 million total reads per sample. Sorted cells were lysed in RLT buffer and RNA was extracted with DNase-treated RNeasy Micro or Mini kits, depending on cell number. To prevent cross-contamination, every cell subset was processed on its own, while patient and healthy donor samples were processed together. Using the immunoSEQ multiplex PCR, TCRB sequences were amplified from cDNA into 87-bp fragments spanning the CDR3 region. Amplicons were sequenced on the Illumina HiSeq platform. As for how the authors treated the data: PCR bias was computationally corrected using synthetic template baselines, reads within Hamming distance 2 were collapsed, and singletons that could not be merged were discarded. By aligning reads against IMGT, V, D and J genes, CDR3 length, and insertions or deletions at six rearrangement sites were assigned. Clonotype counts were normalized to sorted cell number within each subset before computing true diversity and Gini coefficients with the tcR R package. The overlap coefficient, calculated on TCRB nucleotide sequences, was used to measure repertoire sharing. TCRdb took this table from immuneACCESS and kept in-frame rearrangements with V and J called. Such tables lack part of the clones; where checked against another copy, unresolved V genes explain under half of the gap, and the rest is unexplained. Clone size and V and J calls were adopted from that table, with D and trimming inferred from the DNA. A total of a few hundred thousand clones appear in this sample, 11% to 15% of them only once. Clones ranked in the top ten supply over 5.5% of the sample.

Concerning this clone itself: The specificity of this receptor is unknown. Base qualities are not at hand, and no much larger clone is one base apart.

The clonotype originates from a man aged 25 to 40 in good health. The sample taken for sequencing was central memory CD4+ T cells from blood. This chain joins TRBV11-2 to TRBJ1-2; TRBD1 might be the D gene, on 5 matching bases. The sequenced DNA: TGTGCCAGCAGCTTAGCCGGGGGAGGGTCGACGGACTATGGCTACACCTTC. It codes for CASSLAGGGSTDYGYTF.